Shown below are 2 T cell receptor beta chains from a single sample sequenced in a study of CD8 T cells in ankylosing spondylitis. TCRdb re-called the 5' RACE reads with MiXCR, one entry per CDR3 protein. The sample consists of 250,000 to 300,000 distinct CDR3 sequences, 20% of them appearing once. The sample comprised blood, either unsorted or a sorted T cell fraction (not recorded which). All receptors come from a male donor with ankylosing spondylitis or in good health (not recorded which).

At least ten counts were recorded for this clonotype. The chain recombines TRBV12-3 or TRBV12-4 with TRBJ2-6, with D hard to call. The CDR3 extends over 16 amino acids. Trimming took off 2 bases at V and 0 bases at J, with 8 bases between the two ends. The CDR3 bases are TGTGCCAGCAGTTTAATGGCAGGCTCTGGGGCCAACGTCCTGACTTTC. Its protein product is CASSLMAGSGANVLTF.

The genes are TRBV7-2 and TRBJ1-4, with 8 bases matching TRBD1. There are 16 residues in the CDR3. Per the germline V gene, CDR1 is SGHTA and CDR2 is FQGNSA. V trimming: 1 base; J trimming: 8 bases; junction bases outside the gene matches: 9. For the CDR3, the DNA is TGTGCCAGCAGCTTAGGTCTGGACAGGGTGGGAGAAAAACTGTTTTTT. It translates to CASSLGLDRVGEKLFF.